This T cell receptor beta chain stems from a study of beta chain features in type 1 diabetes. As for the study in general: Cell yields, gender and age were comparable in patients and healthy donors.

The CDR3 covers 13 residues. CDR1 and CDR2 (germline): MGHRA, YSYEKL. V was clipped by 8 bases and J by 10 bases, with 18 bases between them. Expressed TCRB transcripts were sequenced because the isolated RNA had all been reverse transcribed beforehand. Only in-frame clones appear in the TCRdb table, and some are missing; sequencing was by immunoSEQ multiplex PCR. The sample consists of roughly 450,000 clones, approximately 15% of them appearing once. Every donor provided one heparinised blood draw, which averaged about 116 mL. Based on CD45RO/CCR7/CD25/CD127/CD95/CD27, CD4+ regulatory, stem cell-like memory, naive and central memory cells were sorted.

J is TRBJ2-1 and V is TRBV4-1; unclear D gene. The TCR comes from a young man in good health. Sequenced sample: naive CD4+ T cells from blood. The CDR3 region has the DNA TGCGCCAGCTCTCCTATATCCCCTTTGGAGCAGTTCTTC. Translating it yields CASSPISPLEQFF.